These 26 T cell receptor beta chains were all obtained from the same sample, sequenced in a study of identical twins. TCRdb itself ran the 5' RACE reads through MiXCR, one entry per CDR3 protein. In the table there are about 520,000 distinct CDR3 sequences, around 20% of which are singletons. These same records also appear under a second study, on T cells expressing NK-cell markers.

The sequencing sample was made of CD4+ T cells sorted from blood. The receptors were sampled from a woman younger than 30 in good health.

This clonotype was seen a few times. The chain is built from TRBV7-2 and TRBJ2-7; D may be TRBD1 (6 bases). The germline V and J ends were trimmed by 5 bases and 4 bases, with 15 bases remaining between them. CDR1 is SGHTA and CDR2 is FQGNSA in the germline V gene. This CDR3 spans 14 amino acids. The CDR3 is CASSAGFQGYEQYF. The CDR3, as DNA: TGTGCCAGCAGCGCGGGTTTTCAGGGGTACGAGCAGTACTTC.

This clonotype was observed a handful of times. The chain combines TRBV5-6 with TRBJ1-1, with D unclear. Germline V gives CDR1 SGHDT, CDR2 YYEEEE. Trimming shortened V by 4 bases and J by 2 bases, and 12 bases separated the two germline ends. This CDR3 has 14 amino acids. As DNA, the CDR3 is TGTGCCAGCAGCCCCCAAATCGGAAACACTGAAGCTTTCTTT. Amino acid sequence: CASSPQIGNTEAFF.

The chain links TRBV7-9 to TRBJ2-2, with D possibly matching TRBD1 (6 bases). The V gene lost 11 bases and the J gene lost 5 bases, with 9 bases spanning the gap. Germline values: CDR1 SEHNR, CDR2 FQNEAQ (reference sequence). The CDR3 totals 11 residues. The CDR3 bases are TGTGCCCAAAGGGGGACCGGGGAGCTGTTTTTT. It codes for CAQRGTGELFF. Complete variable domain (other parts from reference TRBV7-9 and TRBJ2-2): DTGVSQNPRHKITKRGQNVTFRCDPISEHNRLYWYRQTLGQGPEFLTYFQNEAQLEKSRLLSDRFSAERPKGSFSTLEIQRTEQGDSAMYLCAQRGTGELFFGEGSRLTVL.

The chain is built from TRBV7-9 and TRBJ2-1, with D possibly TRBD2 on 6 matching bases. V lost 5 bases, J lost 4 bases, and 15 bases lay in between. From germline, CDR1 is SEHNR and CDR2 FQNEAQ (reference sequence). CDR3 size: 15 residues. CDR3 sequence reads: CASSLPGGPYNEQFF. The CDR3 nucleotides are TGTGCCAGCAGCCTCCCCGGGGGACCTTACAATGAGCAGTTCTTC.

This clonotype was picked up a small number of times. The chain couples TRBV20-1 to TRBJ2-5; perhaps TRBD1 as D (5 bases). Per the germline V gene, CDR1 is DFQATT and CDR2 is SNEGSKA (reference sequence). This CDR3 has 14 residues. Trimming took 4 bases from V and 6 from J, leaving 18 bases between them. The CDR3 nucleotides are TGCAGTGCTAACGATCAGGGCGTGGGAAAGACCCAGTACTTC. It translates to CSANDQGVGKTQYF.

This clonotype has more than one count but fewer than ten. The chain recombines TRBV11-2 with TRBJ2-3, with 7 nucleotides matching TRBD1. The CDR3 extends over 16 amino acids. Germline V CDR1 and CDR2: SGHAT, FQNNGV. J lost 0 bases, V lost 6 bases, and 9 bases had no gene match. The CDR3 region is CASRSWDRTSTDTQYF. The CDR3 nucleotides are TGTGCCAGCAGATCTTGGGACAGAACTAGCACAGATACGCAGTATTTT.

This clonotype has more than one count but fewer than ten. Written as DNA, the CDR3 is TGTGCCACGGGGATCAGCTCCTACAATGAGCAGTTCTTC. Its translation is CATGISSYNEQFF. This chain links TRBV10-3 with TRBJ2-1; TRBD2 might be the D (5 bases). Between the trimmed V and J ends, which lost 10 bases and 0 bases, there was a span of 10 bases. Germline values: CDR1 ENHRY, CDR2 SYGVKD. The CDR3 spans 13 residues.

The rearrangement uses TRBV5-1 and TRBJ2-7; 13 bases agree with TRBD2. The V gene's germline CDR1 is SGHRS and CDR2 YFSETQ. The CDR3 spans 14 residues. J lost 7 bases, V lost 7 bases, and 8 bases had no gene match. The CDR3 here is CASLRTSGSGEQYF. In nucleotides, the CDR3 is TGCGCCAGCCTTCGGACTAGCGGGAGTGGAGAGCAGTACTTC.

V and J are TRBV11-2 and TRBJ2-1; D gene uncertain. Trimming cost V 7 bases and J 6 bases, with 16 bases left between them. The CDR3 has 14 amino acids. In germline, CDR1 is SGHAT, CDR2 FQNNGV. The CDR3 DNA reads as TGTGCCAGCAACGACTTTTGGCGATCCAATGAGCAGTTCTTC. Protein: CASNDFWRSNEQFF.

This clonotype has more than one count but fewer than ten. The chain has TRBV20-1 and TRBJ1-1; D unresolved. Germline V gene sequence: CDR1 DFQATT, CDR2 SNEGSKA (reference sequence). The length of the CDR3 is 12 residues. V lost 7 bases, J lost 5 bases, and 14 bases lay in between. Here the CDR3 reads CSGSAGKTEAFF. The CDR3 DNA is TGCAGTGGGTCGGCTGGGAAGACTGAAGCTTTCTTT.

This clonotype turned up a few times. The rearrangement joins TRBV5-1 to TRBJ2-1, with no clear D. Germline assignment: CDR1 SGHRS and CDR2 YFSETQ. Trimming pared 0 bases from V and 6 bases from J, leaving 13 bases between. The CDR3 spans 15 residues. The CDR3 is CASSLGFSRVNEQFF. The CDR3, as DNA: TGCGCCAGCAGCTTGGGCTTTAGTAGGGTCAATGAGCAGTTCTTC.

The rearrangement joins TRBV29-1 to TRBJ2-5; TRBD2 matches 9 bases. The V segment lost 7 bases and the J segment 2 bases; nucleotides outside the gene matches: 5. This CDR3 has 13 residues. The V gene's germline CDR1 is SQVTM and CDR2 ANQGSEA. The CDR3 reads CSGLTSGQETQYF. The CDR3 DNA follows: TGCAGCGGACTTACTAGCGGGCAAGAGACCCAGTACTTC.

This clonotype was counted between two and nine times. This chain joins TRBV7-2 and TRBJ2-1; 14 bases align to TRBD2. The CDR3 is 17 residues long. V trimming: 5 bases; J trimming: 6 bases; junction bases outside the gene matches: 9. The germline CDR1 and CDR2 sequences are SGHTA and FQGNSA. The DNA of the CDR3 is TGTGCCAGCAGCCTAACCCGACTAGCGGGAGGGGTCAATGAGCAGTTCTTC. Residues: CASSLTRLAGGVNEQFF. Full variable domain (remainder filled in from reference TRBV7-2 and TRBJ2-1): GAGVSQSPSNKVTEKGKDVELRCDPISGHTALYWYRQSLGQGLEFLIYFQGNSAPDKSGLPSDRFSAERTGGSVSTLTIQRTQQEDSAVYLCASSLTRLAGGVNEQFFGPGTRLTVL.

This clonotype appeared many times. The CDR3 sequence is CATAGGHSYNEQFF. In DNA, the CDR3 is TGTGCCACCGCGGGGGGACATTCCTACAATGAGCAGTTCTTC. The chain couples TRBV5-5 to TRBJ2-1; 8 bases align to TRBD2. CDR1 and CDR2 (germline): SGHKS, YYEKEE (reference sequence). This CDR3 has 14 amino acids. V trimming: 9 bases; J trimming: 1 base; junction bases outside the gene matches: 6.

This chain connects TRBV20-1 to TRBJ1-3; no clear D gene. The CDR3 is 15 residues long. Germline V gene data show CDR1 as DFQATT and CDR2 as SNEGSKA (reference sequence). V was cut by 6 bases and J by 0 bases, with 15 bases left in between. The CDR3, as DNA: TGCAGTGCCCCGTGGGCAGGTCGCTCTGGAAACACCATATATTTT. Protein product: CSAPWAGRSGNTIYF.

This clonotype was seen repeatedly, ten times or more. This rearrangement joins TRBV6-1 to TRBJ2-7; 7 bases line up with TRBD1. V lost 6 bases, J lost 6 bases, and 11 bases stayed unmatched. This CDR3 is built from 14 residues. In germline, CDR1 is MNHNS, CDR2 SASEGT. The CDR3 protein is CASSRQGALVEQYF. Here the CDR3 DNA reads TGTGCCAGCAGCCGACAGGGTGCCTTGGTCGAGCAGTACTTC.

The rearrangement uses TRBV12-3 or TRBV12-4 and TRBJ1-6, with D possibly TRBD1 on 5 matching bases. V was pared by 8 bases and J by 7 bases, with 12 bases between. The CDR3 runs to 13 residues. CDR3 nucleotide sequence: TGTGCCAGCTCCGACAGAGACAATTCACCCCTCCACTTT. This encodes CASSDRDNSPLHF.

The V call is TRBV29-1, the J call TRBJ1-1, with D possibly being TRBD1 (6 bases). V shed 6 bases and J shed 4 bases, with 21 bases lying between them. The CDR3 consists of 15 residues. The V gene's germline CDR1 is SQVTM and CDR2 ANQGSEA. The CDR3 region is CSVGAVTGPGTEAFF. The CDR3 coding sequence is TGCAGCGTCGGTGCGGTTACAGGGCCGGGCACTGAAGCTTTCTTT.

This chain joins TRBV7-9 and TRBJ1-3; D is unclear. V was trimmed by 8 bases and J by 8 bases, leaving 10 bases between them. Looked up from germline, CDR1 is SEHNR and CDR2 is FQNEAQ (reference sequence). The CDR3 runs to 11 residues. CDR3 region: CASGSADTIYF. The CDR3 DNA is TGTGCCAGCGGCTCGGCGGACACCATATATTTT.

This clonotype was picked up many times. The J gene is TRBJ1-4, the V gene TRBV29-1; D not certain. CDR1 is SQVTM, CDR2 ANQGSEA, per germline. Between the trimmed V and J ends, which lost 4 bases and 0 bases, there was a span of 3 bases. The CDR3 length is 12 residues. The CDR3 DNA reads TGCAGCGTTGGTGCAACTAATGAAAAACTGTTTTTT. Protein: CSVGATNEKLFF.

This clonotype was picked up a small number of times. CDR3 sequence reads: CASSVGGTQNSPLHF. Here the CDR3 DNA reads TGTGCCAGCAGTGTGGGGGGGACACAGAATTCACCCCTCCACTTT. This chain connects TRBV25-1 to TRBJ1-6, with D possibly being TRBD1 (6 bases). The V end was cut by 4 bases, the J end by 7 bases, with 14 bases between. The germline CDR1 and CDR2 sequences are MGHDK and SYGVNS. The CDR3 has 15 residues.

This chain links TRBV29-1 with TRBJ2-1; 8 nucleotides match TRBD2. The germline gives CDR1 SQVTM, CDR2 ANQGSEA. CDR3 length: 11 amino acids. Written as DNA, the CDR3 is TGCGCAGCGGGGGATTACAATGAGCAGTTCTTC. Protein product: CAAGDYNEQFF.

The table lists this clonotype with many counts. For the CDR3, the DNA is TGCGCCAGCAGGAAGTCAAGCTCCTACGAGCAGTACTTC. Encoded protein: CASRKSSSYEQYF. The chain employs TRBV5-1 and TRBJ2-7; D gene unclear. V dropped 5 bases and J dropped 0 bases, with 9 bases sitting between them. Germline CDR1 is SGHRS and CDR2 is YFSETQ. CDR3 length equals 13 residues.

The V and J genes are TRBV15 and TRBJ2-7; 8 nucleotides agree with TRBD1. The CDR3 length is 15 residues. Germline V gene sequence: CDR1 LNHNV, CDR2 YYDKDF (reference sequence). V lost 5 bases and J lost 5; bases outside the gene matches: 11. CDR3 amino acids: CATSRTGQAPNEQYF. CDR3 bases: TGTGCCACCAGCCGAACGGGACAGGCCCCCAACGAGCAGTACTTC.

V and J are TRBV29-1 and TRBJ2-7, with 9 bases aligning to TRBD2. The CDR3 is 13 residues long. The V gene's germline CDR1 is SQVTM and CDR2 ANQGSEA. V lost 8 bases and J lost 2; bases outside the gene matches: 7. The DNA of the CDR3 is TGCAGCCCTAAGCGGGAGGAAACCTACGAGCAGTACTTC. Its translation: CSPKREETYEQYF.

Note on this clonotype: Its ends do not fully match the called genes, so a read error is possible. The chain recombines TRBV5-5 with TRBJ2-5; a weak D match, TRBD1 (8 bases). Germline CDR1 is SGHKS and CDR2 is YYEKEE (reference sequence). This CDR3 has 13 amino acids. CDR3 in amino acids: CASRLDREGTQYF. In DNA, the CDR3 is TGTGCCAGCAGATTGGACAGGGAGGGGACCCAGTACTTC.